These T cell receptor beta chains were read from a single sample in a study of blood T cells in healthy people across ages. Using its own MiXCR run on the 5' RACE reads, TCRdb lists one record per CDR3 protein. The table has 1.2 million to 1.5 million distinct CDR3 sequences, approximately 59% seen once; the top ten hold 6.5% to 8%. The specimen was blood. The receptors come from a man in his late teens or twenties in good health. CDR3s include the opening cysteine and the closing phenylalanine or tryptophan. A D gene is named only where the DNA matches it firmly. Clone size is not always given. Where it is, it says once, few, many or a class for expanded clones.

>TRBJ2-7|TRBV4-1|-|-
TGCGCCAGCAGCCAACTTGCGGGACAGATAACCTACGAGCAGTACTTC
CASSQLAGQITYEQYF
>TRBJ2-3|TRBV7-6|TRBD1|-
TGTGCCAGCAGCCAACAGGGGCATCGCACAGATACGCAGTATTTT
CASSQQGHRTDTQYF
>TRBJ2-1|TRBV6-2/TRBV6-3|-|-
TGTGCCAGCAGTTACGACTATTCGAGGGAGCAGTTCTTC
CASSYDYSREQFF
>TRBJ2-1|TRBV29-1|-|-
TGCAGCGCCCCGATAGCGGACTACTCCTACAATGAGCAGTTCTTC
CSAPIADYSYNEQFF
>TRBJ2-6|TRBV6-6|-|few
TGTGCCAGCAGTTACTCGACCCCTGGGGCCAACGTCCTGACTTTC
CASSYSTPGANVLTF
>TRBJ1-2|TRBV2|-|-
TGTGCCAGCAGTGAGGGGGGGCGCGGGAACTATGGCTACACCTTC
CASSEGGRGNYGYTF
>TRBJ2-7|TRBV19|-|-
TGTGCCAGTAGTATCGCCCCTGGGGGTGAGCAGTACTTC
CASSIAPGGEQYF
>TRBJ2-7|TRBV15|TRBD2|-
TGTGCCACCAGCAGAGATTTGGCGGGGGGGTTCAACGAGCAGTACTTC
CATSRDLAGGFNEQYF
>TRBJ2-3|TRBV28|-|many
TGTGCCAGCAGTCCGTCCGGTACGCAGTATTTT
CASSPSGTQYF
>TRBJ2-7|TRBV10-2|-|-
TGCGCCAGCAGTGAGGGCATCGGAGGGCTCGAGCAGTACTTC
CASSEGIGGLEQYF
>TRBJ1-1|TRBV4-3|-|-
TGCGCCAGCAGCCTACTGGACTCGAACACTGAAGCTTTCTTT
CASSLLDSNTEAFF
>TRBJ2-7|TRBV6-2/TRBV6-3|-|many
TGTGCCAGCAGTTATTTGTCGTCCTACGAGCAGTACTTC
CASSYLSSYEQYF
>TRBJ2-1|TRBV15|-|-
TGTGCCACCAGCAGAGATTACGGGACGGACTACAATGAGCAGTTCTTC
CATSRDYGTDYNEQFF
>TRBJ2-3|TRBV12-3/TRBV12-4|TRBD1|many
TGTGCCAGCAGCCCCCGTACAGGGGGCACAGATACGCAGTATTTT
CASSPRTGGTDTQYF
>TRBJ2-3|TRBV6-1|-|-
TGTGCCATCGTCCGGGACCTCAATTTGGATACGCAGTATTTT
CAIVRDLNLDTQYF
>TRBJ1-5|TRBV20-1|-|many
TGCAGTGCTAGTGCCGGGGGGGGGGCTCAGCCCCAGCATTTT
CSASAGGGAQPQHF
>TRBJ2-7|TRBV14|-|-
TGTGCCAGCAGCCAAGCGGAAAAAAACTACGAGCAGTACTTC
CASSQAEKNYEQYF
>TRBJ2-3|TRBV13|-|-
TGTGCCAGCAGGGACAGTGGAGATACGCAGTATTTT
CASRDSGDTQYF
>TRBJ2-7|TRBV21-1|-|-
TGTGCCAGCAGCAACGGCGGGACAGAGACATACGAGCAGTACTTC
CASSNGGTETYEQYF
>TRBJ1-1|TRBV29-1|-|-
TGCAGCGTTGATTTGACAGGTGCCCCGAAAGCTTTCTTT
CSVDLTGAPKAFF
>TRBJ2-2|TRBV20-1|-|-
TGCAGTGCTAGAACTCCGCAGGGCGGGGAGCTGTTTTTT
CSARTPQGGELFF
>TRBJ2-3|TRBV9|TRBD2|-
TGTGCCAGCAGCGTAGGGGGCGGGAGTAGTACGAATACGCAGTATTTT
CASSVGGGSSTNTQYF
>TRBJ2-7|TRBV29-1|-|few
TGCAGCGTTGGACAGTCCCCCCTCTACGAGCAGTACTTC
CSVGQSPLYEQYF
>TRBJ2-7|TRBV10-3|-|-
TGTGCCATCAGTGGGGACCGATGGGACGAGCAGTACTTC
CAISGDRWDEQYF
>TRBJ2-7|TRBV7-9|-|few
TGTGCCAGCAGCTTCGGTAACAACTACGAGCAGTACTTC
CASSFGNNYEQYF
>TRBJ1-2|TRBV5-1|-|-
TGCGCCAGCAGCTTAACGGGGTCTGGGGAGACTGGCTACACCTTC
CASSLTGSGETGYTF
>TRBJ1-1|TRBV12-3/TRBV12-4|-|-
TGTGCCAGCAGTGAAGGGCCGTTTCTCCCTGAAGCTTTCTTT
CASSEGPFLPEAFF
>TRBJ2-2|TRBV3-1|-|-
TGTGCCAGCAGCCAAGATAGGTGGCAGAACACCGGGGAGCTGTTTTTT
CASSQDRWQNTGELFF
>TRBJ2-3|TRBV29-1|-|-
TGCAGCTTAAGACAGCGTAGCACAGATACGCAGTATTTT
CSLRQRSTDTQYF
>TRBJ2-7|TRBV19|TRBD1|few
TGTGCCAGTAGTACCGGGACAGGGGGGGGCTACGAGCAGTACTTC
CASSTGTGGGYEQYF
>TRBJ2-1|TRBV6-5|-|-
TGTGCCAGCAGTTACAACACCGGGAGTATGGATGAGCAGTTCTTC
CASSYNTGSMDEQFF
>TRBJ2-4|TRBV5-6|-|-
TGTGCCAGCAGCTTCGGGTGGGCAAGAAAAAACATTCAGTACTTC
CASSFGWARKNIQYF
>TRBJ2-1|TRBV10-3|TRBD1|-
TGTGCCATCAGTGAAGGGACAGGGATTGGGATCCACAATGAGCAGTTCTTC
CAISEGTGIGIHNEQFF
>TRBJ1-4|TRBV14|TRBD1|-
TGTGCCAGCAGCCAAGGGACAGGGGTCCGTGAAAAACTGTTTTTT
CASSQGTGVREKLFF
>TRBJ2-4|TRBV7-9|TRBD2|few
TGTGCCAGCAGCTTTCCTAAAGCGGGGGGTCCGGACATTCAGTACTTC
CASSFPKAGGPDIQYF
>TRBJ2-5|TRBV28|TRBD1|once
TGTGCCAGCAGTGACATACTGACAGGGGAGGAGACCCAGTACTTC
CASSDILTGEETQYF
>TRBJ2-5|TRBV7-2|-|-
TGTGCCAGCAGCCACCGACTGGAACAAGAGACCCAGTACTTC
CASSHRLEQETQYF
>TRBJ2-4|TRBV20-1|-|-
TGCAGTGCTAGAGGGCCCGGGACCAAAAACATTCAGTACTTC
CSARGPGTKNIQYF
>TRBJ2-5|TRBV7-2|-|-
TGTGCCAGCAGCTCCCTCGGTGCAAAAGAGACCCAGTACTTC
CASSSLGAKETQYF
>TRBJ2-3|TRBV6-2/TRBV6-3|TRBD2|-
TGTGCCAGCAGTGACTCTAGGGATGGCGGGAGTCAGTATTTT
CASSDSRDGGSQYF
>TRBJ2-1|TRBV6-5|-|-
TGTGCCAGCCAGTCCCGGGGCTACAATGAGCAGTTCTTC
CASQSRGYNEQFF
>TRBJ2-3|TRBV6-5|TRBD2|few
TGTGCCAGCAGTACGGGACTAGCCGCAGATACGCAGTATTTT
CASSTGLAADTQYF
>TRBJ1-4|TRBV6-2/TRBV6-3|TRBD1|few
TGTGCCAGCAGACAGCCGGGACAGGGGAATGAAAAACTGTTTTTT
CASRQPGQGNEKLFF
>TRBJ1-1|TRBV27|-|few
TGTGCCAGCAGTTTGTTCGGTACCACTGAAGCTTTCTTT
CASSLFGTTEAFF
>TRBJ2-7|TRBV27|-|-
TGTGCCAGCAGTCCCGGACAGATCTTATACGAGCAGTACTTC
CASSPGQILYEQYF
>TRBJ2-6|TRBV27|-|-
TGTGCCAGCAGTTTGTGGGGGCCTGGGGCCAACGTCCTGACTTTC
CASSLWGPGANVLTF
>TRBJ2-4|TRBV4-1|TRBD1|-
TGCGCCAGCAGCCATGACAGGGGTCGTTCCTGGGAGCAGTACTTC
CASSHDRGRSWEQYF
>TRBJ2-1|TRBV29-1|-|-
TGCAGCGTGGAGACAGAAGTCTCCTACAATGAGCAGTTCTTC
CSVETEVSYNEQFF
>TRBJ1-5|TRBV29-1|TRBD1|few
TGCAGCGTTGGGGGGACAGGGGGCCCCCAGCATTTT
CSVGGTGGPQHF
>TRBJ2-7|TRBV20-1|TRBD2|-
TGCAGTGCAAGTGGGACTAGCGGGAGGGGAACCTACGAGCAGTACTTC
CSASGTSGRGTYEQYF
>TRBJ2-3|TRBV29-1|TRBD1|-
TGCAGCACAGGGCCTGCAGGGGGTGGCGATACGCAGTATTTT
CSTGPAGGGDTQYF
>TRBJ2-5|TRBV29-1|-|-
TGCAGCGTTGCCGGGGAGGAGGAAGAGACCCAGTACTTC
CSVAGEEEETQYF
>TRBJ2-1|TRBV20-1|-|-
TGCAGTGCTAGAGCCCCAGACCTAGCTGCCCCGTACAATGAGCAGTTCTTC
CSARAPDLAAPYNEQFF